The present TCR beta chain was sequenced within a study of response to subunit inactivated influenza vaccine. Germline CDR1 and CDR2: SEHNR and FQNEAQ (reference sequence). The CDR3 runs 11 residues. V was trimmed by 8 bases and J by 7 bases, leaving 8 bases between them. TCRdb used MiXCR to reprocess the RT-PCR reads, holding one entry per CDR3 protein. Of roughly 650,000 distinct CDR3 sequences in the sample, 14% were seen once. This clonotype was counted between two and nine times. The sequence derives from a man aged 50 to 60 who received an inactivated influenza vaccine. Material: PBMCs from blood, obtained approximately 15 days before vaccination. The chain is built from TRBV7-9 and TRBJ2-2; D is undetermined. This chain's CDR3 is CASHVDGELFF. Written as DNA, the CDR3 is TGTGCCAGCCACGTCGACGGGGAGCTGTTTTTT.